This passage covers 20 T cell receptor beta chains from one sample sequenced in a study of CD8 T cells in Susac syndrome. Random hexamers were used to reverse transcribe an amount of about 0.45 to 1 ug RNA. TCRdb fed the immunoSEQ multiplex PCR reads into MiXCR, producing one record per CDR3 protein. This table has 150,000 to 200,000 distinct CDR3 sequences, approximately 94% appearing once. The sequencing sample was made of CD4+ T cells from PBMCs. Receptor source: a human donor with multiple sclerosis.

The V call is TRBV2, the J call TRBJ2-2; possibly TRBD2 for D (5 bases). The germline gives CDR1 SNHLY, CDR2 FYNNEI. CDR3 size: 15 residues. Trimming stripped 4 bases from V and 6 bases from J, with 15 bases between. The CDR3 DNA sequence: TGTGCCAGCAGTGCGGAAACTAGTTTGTCCGGGGAGCTGTTTTTT. Protein sequence: CASSAETSLSGELFF.

This sequence joins TRBV9 and TRBJ2-2; TRBD2 agrees at 7 bases. This CDR3 region has 15 residues. Trimming at V came to 3 bases and at J to 6 bases, leaving 8 bases not matched to a gene. CDR1 and CDR2 (germline): SGDLS, YYNGEE. The DNA of the CDR3 is TGTGCCAGCAGCGCCGGGACTATTTTGTCCGGGGAGCTGTTTTTT. It encodes CASSAGTILSGELFF.

The chain has TRBV19 and TRBJ2-3; 7 nucleotides agree with TRBD1. Germline CDR1 LNHDA, CDR2 SQIVND (reference sequence). The CDR3 runs 14 residues. With V trimmed by 5 bases and J by 3 bases, 5 bases remained unmatched. CDR3: CASSLGQPTDTQYF. The CDR3 DNA reads as TGTGCCAGTAGTTTGGGACAGCCAACAGATACGCAGTATTTT.

The chain is built from TRBV5-1 and TRBJ2-1; D may be TRBD1 (6 bases). The CDR3 spans 14 residues. Per germline, CDR1 SGHRS and CDR2 YFSETQ. V was cut by 2 bases and J by 7 bases, with 13 bases left in between. The CDR3 sequence is CASSFGRGTNEQFF. In DNA form, the CDR3 reads TGCGCCAGCAGCTTCGGAAGGGGGACGAATGAGCAGTTCTTC.

This chain links TRBV7-9 with TRBJ2-1, with TRBD2 as a possible D gene (7 bases). The CDR3 extends over 15 amino acids. Per the germline V gene, CDR1 is SEHNR and CDR2 is FQNEAQ (reference sequence). With 8 bases removed from V and 7 bases from J, the gap between germline ends came to 21 bases. CDR3 sequence reads: CASLSPWGGRNEQFF. The CDR3 DNA follows: TGTGCCAGCCTTAGCCCCTGGGGGGGGCGAAATGAGCAGTTCTTC.

V and J are TRBV6-2 or TRBV6-3 and TRBJ1-1, with D possibly being TRBD1 (5 bases). Germline V lookup: CDR1 MNHEY, CDR2 SVGEGT. With 2 bases removed from V and 4 bases from J, the gap between germline ends came to 11 bases. The CDR3 runs 14 residues. CDR3 nucleotide sequence: TGTGCCAGCAGTTACGCCACCCAGGGCACTGAAGCTTTCTTT. This translates into CASSYATQGTEAFF.

This clonotype was picked up one time. The genes are TRBV4-3 and TRBJ1-2; D remains unclear. The CDR3 has 13 amino acids. The V gene's germline CDR1 is LGHNA and CDR2 YSLEER. The V gene lost 2 bases and the J gene lost 4 bases, with 8 bases spanning the gap. CDR3 region: CASSQNRLYGYTF. As DNA, the CDR3 is TGCGCCAGCAGCCAAAACCGACTCTATGGCTACACCTTC.

The chain employs TRBV4-2 and TRBJ2-7, with D tentatively TRBD1 (5 bases). Germline values: CDR1 LGHNA, CDR2 YNFKEQ. The CDR3 runs to 14 residues. With 3 bases removed from V and 5 bases from J, the gap between germline ends came to 14 bases. Here the CDR3 DNA reads TGTGCCAGCAGCCATACAGGTCTGGCCCACGAGCAGTACTTC. Encoded protein: CASSHTGLAHEQYF.

The chain combines TRBV5-1 with TRBJ2-1; possibly TRBD2 for D (5 bases). The V end was cut by 5 bases, the J end by 5 bases, with 14 bases between. The CDR3 length is 14 residues. CDR1 and CDR2 (germline): SGHRS, YFSETQ. In DNA form, the CDR3 reads TGCGCCAGCAGACCGGTTAGCGCCCACAATGAGCAGTTCTTC. It specifies CASRPVSAHNEQFF.

This chain uses TRBV7-2 with TRBJ2-1; D uncertain. The V gene's germline CDR1 is SGHTA and CDR2 FQGNSA. Trimming left V 5 bases short and J 6 bases short, with 8 bases between. The CDR3 totals 12 residues. CDR3 DNA: TGTGCCAGCAGCCTACGATTCAATGAGCAGTTCTTC. This gives the protein CASSLRFNEQFF.

V and J are TRBV19 and TRBJ2-3; 9 bases are shared with TRBD2. Germline trimming cut 1 base from V and 1 base from J; bases unmatched to any gene: 9. CDR1 and CDR2 (germline): LNHDA, SQIVND (reference sequence). The length of the CDR3 is 18 residues. The CDR3 loop is CASSIGASGTLRTDTQYF. CDR3 DNA sequence: TGTGCCAGTAGTATAGGTGCTAGCGGGACACTCCGCACAGATACGCAGTATTTT.

This chain links TRBV5-6 with TRBJ2-7, with 10 bases fitting TRBD2. The V segment lost 2 bases and the J segment 0 bases; nucleotides outside the gene matches: 11. Germline V gene data show CDR1 as SGHDT and CDR2 as YYEEEE. This CDR3 is built from 18 residues. The CDR3: CASSFGLAENKPSYEQYF. CDR3 bases: TGTGCCAGCAGCTTTGGACTAGCGGAAAATAAACCCTCCTACGAGCAGTACTTC.

The chain uses TRBV28 and TRBJ2-5, with 11 bases fitting TRBD2. V was clipped by 3 bases and J by 2 bases; unmatched bases: 8. This CDR3 is 17 amino acids long. Germline V gene sequence: CDR1 MDHEN, CDR2 SYDVKM. The CDR3 protein is CASSFAGTSGLQETQYF. The CDR3 nucleotides are TGTGCCAGCAGTTTCGCCGGGACTAGCGGATTACAAGAGACCCAGTACTTC.

This chain links TRBV3-1 with TRBJ2-7; the D is unclear. Per the germline V gene, CDR1 is LGHDT and CDR2 is YNNKEL (reference sequence). There are 14 residues in the CDR3. V was pared by 0 bases and J by 3 bases, with 9 bases between. This chain's CDR3 is CASSQEKSYYEQYF. DNA of the CDR3: TGTGCCAGCAGCCAAGAAAAAAGTTACTACGAGCAGTACTTC.

This chain joins TRBV11-1 and TRBJ1-2; possibly TRBD1 for D (5 bases). V lost 3 bases and J 4 bases, leaving 9 bases between the germline ends. Germline V CDR1 and CDR2: SGHAT, FQDESV (reference sequence). There are 13 residues in the CDR3. This CDR3 is CASSFGGIYGYTF. CDR3 in DNA: TGTGCCAGCAGCTTTGGGGGAATCTATGGCTACACCTTC.

The chain joins TRBV24-1 to TRBJ2-2; TRBD2 matches 7 bases. Germline CDR1 KGHDR, CDR2 SFDVKD. The CDR3 runs to 13 residues. V lost 5 bases and J lost 16; bases outside the gene matches: 12. Written as DNA, the CDR3 is TGTGCCACCAGTGGAGGACAATGGGAGGGAAAGTTTTTT. Translating it yields CATSGGQWEGKFF.

The chain combines TRBV6-2 or TRBV6-3 with TRBJ2-7, with 9 bases identical to TRBD1. J was trimmed by 5 bases and V by 7 bases; bases with no gene match: 9. This CDR3 comprises 14 residues. Germline-derived CDR1 and CDR2 are MNHEY and SVGEGT. CDR3 bases: TGTGCCAGCATCCCGGGACAGGGTATCCACGAGCAGTACTTC. Its translation: CASIPGQGIHEQYF.

The V gene is TRBV19, the J gene TRBJ1-1, with a weak D call TRBD1 (5 bases). This CDR3 has 13 residues. The germline V gene encodes CDR1 LNHDA and CDR2 SQIVND (reference sequence). Trimming shortened V by 5 bases and J by 5 bases, and 12 bases separated the two germline ends. The CDR3 DNA sequence: TGTGCCAGTAGTCTGTTTCAGGGTACTGAAGCTTTCTTT. Its protein product is CASSLFQGTEAFF.

This chain uses TRBV4-1 with TRBJ2-3, with TRBD2 matching 8 bases. The germline CDR1 and CDR2 sequences are MGHRA and YSYEKL. This CDR3 region has 18 residues. V lost 2 bases to trimming and J lost 0 bases; unmatched junction nucleotides: 10. DNA of the CDR3: TGCGCCAGCAGCCAACTTCTTGGACTAGCCGCTAGCACAGATACGCAGTATTTT. It yields the protein CASSQLLGLAASTDTQYF.

The J gene is TRBJ2-4, the V gene TRBV4-2; 9 nucleotides agree with TRBD2. V was pared by 0 bases and J by 7 bases, with 7 bases of the junction left unmatched. From germline, CDR1 is LGHNA and CDR2 YNFKEQ. This CDR3 has 16 residues. The CDR3 loop is CASSQEMAGGLNIQYF. CDR3 nucleotide sequence: TGTGCCAGCAGCCAAGAGATGGCGGGGGGGCTGAACATTCAGTACTTC.